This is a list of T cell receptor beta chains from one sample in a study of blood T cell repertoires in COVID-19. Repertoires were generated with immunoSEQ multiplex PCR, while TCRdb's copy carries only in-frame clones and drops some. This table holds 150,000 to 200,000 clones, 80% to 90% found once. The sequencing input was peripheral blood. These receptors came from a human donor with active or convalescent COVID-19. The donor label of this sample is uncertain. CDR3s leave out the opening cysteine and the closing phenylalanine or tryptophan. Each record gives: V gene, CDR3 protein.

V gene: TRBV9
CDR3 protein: ASSFRGQGGEAF

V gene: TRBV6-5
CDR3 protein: ASSYSRLAGELF

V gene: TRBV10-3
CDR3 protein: AISVDTRQGVSSGANVLT

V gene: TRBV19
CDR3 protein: ASSMAQGFAHEQY

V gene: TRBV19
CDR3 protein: ASSTGTSGRGGTYNEQF

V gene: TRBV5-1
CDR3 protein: ASSLVGQGYEQY

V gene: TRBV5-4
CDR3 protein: ASSFSGSYEQY

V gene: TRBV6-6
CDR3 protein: ASSLQTSGDYNEQF

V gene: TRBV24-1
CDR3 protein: ATSGTGYNEQF

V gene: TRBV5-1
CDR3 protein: ASSLDTGSTRELF

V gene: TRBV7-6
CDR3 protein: ASSMAGGRTGELF

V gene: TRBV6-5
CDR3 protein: ASSPGGVPAEQY

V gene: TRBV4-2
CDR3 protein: ASSRGTWEDSLSYEQY

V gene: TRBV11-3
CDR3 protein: ASSLRFRTSGSSYEQY

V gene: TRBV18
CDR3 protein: ASSPYGVAGDTGELF

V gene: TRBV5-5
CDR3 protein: ASSDLAGSYNEQF

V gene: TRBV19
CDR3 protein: ASSRDRVGLGNQPQH

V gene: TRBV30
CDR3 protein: AWSVLGRDTDTQY

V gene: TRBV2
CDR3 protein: ASSESLSNQPQH

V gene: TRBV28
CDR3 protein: ASTVTSGGYSEQY

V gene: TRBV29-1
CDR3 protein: SAMTDVDSGANVLT

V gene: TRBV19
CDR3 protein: ASSGSSRGNEQF

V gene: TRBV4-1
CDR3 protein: ASSQGSGGVSYEQY

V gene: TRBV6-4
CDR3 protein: ASRVPPGSNYGYT

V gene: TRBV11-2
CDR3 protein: ASRAGGGYT

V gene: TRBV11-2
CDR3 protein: ASSPWRGGEQY

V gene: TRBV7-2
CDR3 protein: ASSFRQTDTQY

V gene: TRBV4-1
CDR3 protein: ASSQGLAGGLAKNIQY

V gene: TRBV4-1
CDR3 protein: ASSPEAGGYNQPQH

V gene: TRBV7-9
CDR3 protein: ASSFGTDTVGYGYT

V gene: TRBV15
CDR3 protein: ATSRDSGGSVYNEQF